These T cell receptor beta chains were read from a single sample in a study of long-term antiretroviral therapy in people with HIV. TCRdb's copy holds only in-frame clones and misses some; the assay was immunoSEQ multiplex PCR. The table has 20,000 to 25,000 clones, roughly 75% seen once. The starting material was unsorted PBMCs, obtained 2.9 years after starting antiretroviral therapy. These receptors originate from a woman in her twenties or thirties with HIV. The CDR3 runs from the conserved cysteine through the conserved F or W. Fields, in order: clone size, J gene, V gene, D gene, CDR3 DNA, CDR3 protein. A D gene is named only where the DNA matches it firmly. Some rows have no size entry. The others give once, few or many, or a class for an expanded clone.

NA,TRBJ2-7,TRBV6-5,NA,TGTGCCAGCAGTAATACCTACGAGCAGTACTTC,CASSNTYEQYF
NA,TRBJ1-4,TRBV6-1,NA,TGTGCCAGCAGTGATCTGGTCGGACAGCTTGAAAAACTGTTTTTT,CASSDLVGQLEKLFF
few,TRBJ2-2,TRBV5-1,NA,TGCGCCAGCAAGCCGAACACCGGGGAGCTGTTTTTT,CASKPNTGELFF
NA,TRBJ2-7,TRBV6-1,TRBD1,TGTGCCAGCAGTGAAGCTCTCAGGGGGTTCGCCTACGAGCAGTACTTC,CASSEALRGFAYEQYF
NA,TRBJ2-7,TRBV19,TRBD1,TGTGCCAGTAGTGGATCGGACAGGACCTCCTACGAGCAGTACTTC,CASSGSDRTSYEQYF
NA,TRBJ1-2,TRBV27,NA,TGTGCCAGCAGTTTTGCAGTGAAGGGCTATGGCTACACCTTC,CASSFAVKGYGYTF
NA,TRBJ1-1,TRBV6-5,NA,TGTGCCAGCAGTTACACACCGGGTGGGGACACTGAAGCTTTCTTT,CASSYTPGGDTEAFF
NA,TRBJ2-5,TRBV29-1,TRBD1,TGCAGCGTGCAGACAGGGGGCTGGGAGACCCAGTACTTC,CSVQTGGWETQYF
NA,TRBJ1-2,TRBV29-1,NA,TGCAGCGTTGAACCAGCCCTCTATGGCTACACCTTC,CSVEPALYGYTF
NA,TRBJ2-5,TRBV7-2,NA,TGTGCCAGCAGCCGGCGAAACAATGGGGCTAGCGAGACCCAGTACTTC,CASSRRNNGASETQYF
few,TRBJ1-4,TRBV19,NA,TGTGCCAGTAGTATTGGGGATGCAGGCTCTAATGAAAAACTGTTTTTT,CASSIGDAGSNEKLFF
few,TRBJ1-3,TRBV7-8,NA,TGTGCCAGCAGCTTAGGAATCTCTGGAAACACCATATATTTT,CASSLGISGNTIYF
NA,TRBJ1-2,TRBV19,TRBD1,TGTGCCAGTAGTCCTACAGGGGCGTATGGCTACACCTTC,CASSPTGAYGYTF
NA,TRBJ2-3,TRBV5-4,NA,TGTGCCAGCAGCTCCGGGGGAGTGCGGACAGATACGCAGTATTTT,CASSSGGVRTDTQYF
NA,TRBJ2-7,TRBV28,NA,TGTGCCAGCAGCAAAACCACAGGGAATATCTACGAGCAGTACTTC,CASSKTTGNIYEQYF
NA,TRBJ2-3,TRBV6-6,TRBD1,TGTGCCAGCAGTTACTCGAAGGGACAGGGGGCAGATACGCAGTATTTT,CASSYSKGQGADTQYF
NA,TRBJ1-6,TRBV9,NA,TGTGCCAGCAGCGCGCCCCGGGGGAGACTAAATTCACCCCTCCACTTT,CASSAPRGRLNSPLHF
NA,TRBJ2-3,TRBV4-2,NA,TGTGCCAGCAGCCAAGATAACGGCACAGATACGCAGTATTTT,CASSQDNGTDTQYF
NA,TRBJ1-2,TRBV6-1,NA,TGTGCCAGCAGGGGTGGCTATGGCTACACCTTC,CASRGGYGYTF
NA,TRBJ2-7,TRBV5-5,NA,TGTGCCAGCAGCTTAACCCGGACCTACTTGAATAGGGACGAGCAGTACTTC,CASSLTRTYLNRDEQYF
NA,TRBJ2-1,TRBV5-1,NA,TGCGCCAGCAGCTTGGCCAGGGACGGTCTTTATTCCTACAATGAGCAGTTCTTC,CASSLARDGLYSYNEQFF
NA,TRBJ2-7,TRBV2,NA,TGTGCCAGCAGTAGCTTCACTGGGGGAGAGCAGTACTTC,CASSSFTGGEQYF
NA,TRBJ2-1,TRBV27,NA,TGTGCCAGCAGTTTATATGCTTCGCCTGATAATGAGCAGTTCTTC,CASSLYASPDNEQFF
once,TRBJ2-7,TRBV7-2,TRBD2,TGTGCCAGCAGCTTAGGTAGCGGGGGCCCCTACGAGCAGTACTTC,CASSLGSGGPYEQYF
NA,TRBJ2-5,TRBV9,NA,TGTGCCAGCAGCGTAGAGGACGGGGGAAAAGAGACCCAGTACTTC,CASSVEDGGKETQYF
NA,TRBJ2-2,TRBV5-6,NA,TGTGCCAGCAGCTTGGCCGAGGCGGCCGGGGAGCTGTTTTTT,CASSLAEAAGELFF
few,TRBJ1-4,TRBV30,NA,TGTGCCTGGAGTGTACGGGGCGAAAAACTGTTTTTT,CAWSVRGEKLFF
NA,TRBJ2-5,TRBV14,NA,TGTGCCAGCAGCCAAGGGTTTCTGGCAGGGAGTGAAGTCTTTGGGAGCCAAGAGACCCAGTACTTC,CASSQGFLAGSEVFGSQETQYF
few,TRBJ1-6,TRBV7-3,NA,TGTGCCAGCAGCCCCACGGGATATAATTCACCCCTCCACTTT,CASSPTGYNSPLHF